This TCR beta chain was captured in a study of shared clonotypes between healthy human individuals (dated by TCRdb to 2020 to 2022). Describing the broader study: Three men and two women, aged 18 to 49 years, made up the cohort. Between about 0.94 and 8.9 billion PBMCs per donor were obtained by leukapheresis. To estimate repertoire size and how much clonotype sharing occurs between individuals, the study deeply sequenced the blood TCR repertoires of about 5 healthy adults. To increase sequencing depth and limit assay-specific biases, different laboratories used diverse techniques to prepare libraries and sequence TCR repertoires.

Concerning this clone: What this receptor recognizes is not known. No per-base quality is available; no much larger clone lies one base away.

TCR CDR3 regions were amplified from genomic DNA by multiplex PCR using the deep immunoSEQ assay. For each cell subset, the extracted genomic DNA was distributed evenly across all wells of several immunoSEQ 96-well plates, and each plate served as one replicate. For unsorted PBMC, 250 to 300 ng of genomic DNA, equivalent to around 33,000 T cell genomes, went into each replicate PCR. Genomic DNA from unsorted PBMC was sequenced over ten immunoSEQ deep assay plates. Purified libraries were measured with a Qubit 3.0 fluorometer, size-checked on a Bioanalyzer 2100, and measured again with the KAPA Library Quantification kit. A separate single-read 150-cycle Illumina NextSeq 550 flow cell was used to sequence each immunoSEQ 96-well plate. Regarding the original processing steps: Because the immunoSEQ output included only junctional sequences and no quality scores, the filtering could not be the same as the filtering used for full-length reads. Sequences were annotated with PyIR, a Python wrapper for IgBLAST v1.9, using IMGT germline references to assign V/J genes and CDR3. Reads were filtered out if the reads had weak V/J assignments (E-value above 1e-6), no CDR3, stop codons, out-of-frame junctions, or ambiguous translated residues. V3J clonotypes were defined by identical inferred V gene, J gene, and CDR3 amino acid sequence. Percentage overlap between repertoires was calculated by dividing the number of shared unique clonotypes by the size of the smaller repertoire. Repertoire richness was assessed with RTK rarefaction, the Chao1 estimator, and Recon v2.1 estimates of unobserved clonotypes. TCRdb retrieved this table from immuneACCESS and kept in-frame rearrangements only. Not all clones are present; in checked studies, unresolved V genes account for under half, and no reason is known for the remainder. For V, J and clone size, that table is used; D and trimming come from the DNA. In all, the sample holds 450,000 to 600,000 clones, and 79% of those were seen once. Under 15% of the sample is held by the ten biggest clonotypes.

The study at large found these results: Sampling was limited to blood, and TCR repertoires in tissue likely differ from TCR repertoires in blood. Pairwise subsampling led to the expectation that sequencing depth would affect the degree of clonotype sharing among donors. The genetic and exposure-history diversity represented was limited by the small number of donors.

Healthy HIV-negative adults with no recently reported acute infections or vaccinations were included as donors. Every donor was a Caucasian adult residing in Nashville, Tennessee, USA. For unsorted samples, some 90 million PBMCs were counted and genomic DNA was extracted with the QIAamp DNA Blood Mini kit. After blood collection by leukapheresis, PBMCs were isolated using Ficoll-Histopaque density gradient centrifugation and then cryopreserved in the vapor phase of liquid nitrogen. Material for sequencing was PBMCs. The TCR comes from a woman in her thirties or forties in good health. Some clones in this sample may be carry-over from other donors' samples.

The DNA reads as follows: TGTGCCACCAGCCCCCAGGGACTAGCGGACAATGAGCAGTTCTTC. This translates into CATSPQGLADNEQFF. The sequence links TRBV15 to TRBJ2-1; 11 nucleotides in the junction match TRBD2. The germline V gene (reference sequence) sets CDR1 to LNHNV and CDR2 to YYDKDF. V and J are trimmed by 5 bases and 5 bases, and the gene matches miss 5 bases of the junction. The CDR3 holds 15 amino acids from the cysteine to the phenylalanine. Only the CDR3 DNA stays, 45 bases, in frame from base 1. This CDR3, with the reference TRBV15 and TRBJ2-1 proteins standing in past its ends, gives the full variable domain DAMVIQNPRYQVTQFGKPVTLSCSQTLNHNVMYWYQQKSSQAPKLLFHYYDKDFNNEADTPDNFQSRRPNTSFCFLDIRSPGLGDTAMYLCATSPQGLADNEQFFGPGTRLTVL.